The T cell receptor (beta chain) under discussion was sequenced for a study of cytomegalovirus exposure and HLA in healthy donors. General study findings and limits: Data from an earlier analysis indicated that most TCR beta V segments were productive either about 90% or about 30% of the time. In a later analysis, parvovirus B19, influenza, CMV and Epstein-Barr virus appeared linked to several top co-occurrence clusters.

This CDR3 contains 13 residues. V gave up 1 base and J gave up 3 bases, with 6 bases separating them. Per germline, CDR1 SGHAT and CDR2 FQNNGV. On this clone itself: The antigen is unknown.

Primers for the PCR totalled 60 Vbeta and 13 Jbeta. Generated by immunoSEQ multiplex PCR, the TCRdb table keeps only in-frame clones and is missing some. The sample shows over 80,000 clones, about four fifths of them seen only once. The chain joins TRBV11-2 to TRBJ1-1; no firm D call. Sequencing was carried out using PBMCs. The TCR sequence derives from a female donor in good health and CMV-seropositive. CDR3 sequence (DNA): TGTGCCAGCAGCTTAGGCGAGTACACTGAAGCTTTCTTT. This encodes CASSLGEYTEAFF.